This T cell receptor (beta chain) is drawn from a study of cytomegalovirus exposure and HLA in healthy donors. V lost 7 bases and J lost 7; bases outside the gene matches: 7. The CDR3 contains 14 residues. Germline lookup yields CDR1 ENHRY and CDR2 SYGVKD. Worth noting for this clone: The target antigen is unknown.

Primers included in the PCR were 60 Vbeta and 13 Jbeta primers. Method: immunoSEQ multiplex PCR; TCRdb's copy keeps in-frame clones and lacks some. The sample has more than 95,000 clones. Study-wide points: The authors excluded some V segments, including TRBV6-2 and TRBV6-3, as indistinguishable. Analyses of presence and absence presupposed an approximately uniform sequencing depth across donors. A further, later analysis showed that HLA-associated TCR beta chains (compared with equally common others) were more clonally expanded.

Donors were ostensibly healthy at sampling, although undocumented immune exposures were probable. Sequencing was done on a sample of PBMCs. The TCR sequence derives from a man aged 35 to 55 in good health and CMV-seronegative. This chain uses TRBV10-3 with TRBJ1-2; 12 nucleotides align to TRBD1. The CDR3 region is CAIKGDRGLAGYTF. CDR3 coding DNA: TGTGCCATCAAGGGGGACAGGGGGCTCGCTGGCTACACCTTC.